These 10 T cell receptor beta chains were sequenced from one sample in a study of blood T cell repertoires in COVID-19 (dated by TCRdb to 2020 to 2021). The method behind the library was the immunoSEQ multiplex PCR assay. TCRdb holds this immuneACCESS table with in-frame rearrangements only. Some clones are missing; in checked studies, unresolved V genes explain under half, and the rest has no known cause. A total of some 380,000 clones appear in this sample, around 84% of them only once. About 1% of the sample is in the top ten clones. The specimen sequenced was peripheral blood. These receptors were obtained from a human donor with acute or convalescent COVID-19. The donor label of this sample is uncertain.

The rearrangement uses TRBV19 and TRBJ1-2, with 7 bases identical to TRBD1. The J segment lost 7 bases and the V segment lost 6 bases, leaving 8 bases of the junction unmatched. CDR1 and CDR2 (germline): LNHDA, SQIVND (reference sequence). The CDR3 loop spans 13 amino acids. This CDR3 reads CASRATGSRGYTF. As DNA, the CDR3 is TGTGCCAGTAGAGCGACAGGGTCGCGTGGCTACACCTTC.

Only one count was recorded for this clone. A much larger clone lies a single base off, so this may be a read error. This same CDR3 is encoded by further DNA sequences in the sample. The gene calls are TRBV5-6 and TRBJ1-6; perhaps TRBD1 as D (6 bases). The ends were cut back, 0 bases at V and 8 bases at J, with 6 bases in the middle. CDR3 size: 13 residues. In germline, CDR1 is SGHDT, CDR2 YYEEEE. The DNA for the CDR3 is TGTGCCAGCAGCTTGGACAGGGATTCACCCCTCCACTTT. Its protein product is CASSLDRDSPLHF.

The chain is built from TRBV4-2 and TRBJ2-1, with 13 nucleotides matching TRBD2. The CDR3 has 15 residues. Germline lookup yields CDR1 LGHNA and CDR2 YNFKEQ. After removal of 0 bases from V and 9 bases from J, the junction contained 2 bases not matched to a gene. CDR3 bases: TGTGCCAGCAGCCAAGAACTAGCGGGAGGGCCTGAGCAGTTCTTC. This gives the protein CASSQELAGGPEQFF.

This clone came up a few times. The chain is built from TRBV5-5 and TRBJ2-5, with TRBD1 as a possible D gene (6 bases). The CDR3 extends over 15 amino acids. The germline V and J ends were trimmed by 4 bases and 5 bases, with 18 bases remaining between them. Germline values: CDR1 SGHKS, CDR2 YYEKEE (reference sequence). The CDR3 region has the DNA TGTGCCAGCAGCCACCTACAGGGTTGGAGGGAGACCCAGTACTTC. Translating gives CASSHLQGWRETQYF. Drawing the rest from reference TRBV5-5 and TRBJ2-5, the complete variable domain is DAGVTQSPTHLIKTRGQQVTLRCSPISGHKSVSWYQQVLGQGPQFIFQYYEKEERGRGNFPDRFSARQFPNYSSELNVNALLLGDSALYLCASSHLQGWRETQYFGPGTRLLVL.

The rearrangement uses TRBV5-1 and TRBJ1-4, with TRBD1 identical over 7 bases. V gave up 0 bases and J gave up 3 bases; unmatched junction bases: 2. Germline values: CDR1 SGHRS, CDR2 YFSETQ. The CDR3 is made up of 15 amino acids. CDR3 region: CASSLAGQPNEKLFF. CDR3 sequence (DNA): TGCGCCAGCAGCTTGGCGGGACAGCCTAATGAAAAACTGTTTTTT.

As concerns this clone: Other DNA sequences in this sample translate to the same CDR3. The chain employs TRBV3-1 (or the pseudogene TRBV3-2) and TRBJ1-2, with 7 nucleotides matching TRBD1. This CDR3 is built from 15 residues. In germline, CDR1 is LGHDT, CDR2 YNNKEL (reference sequence). Germline trimming cut 4 bases from V and 1 base from J; bases unmatched to any gene: 6. The CDR3 sequence: CASSPWTGVNYGYTF. DNA for the CDR3: TGTGCCAGCAGCCCGTGGACAGGAGTTAACTATGGCTACACCTTC.

The chain combines TRBV7-9 with TRBJ1-4; 8 bases agree with TRBD1. The J segment lost 7 bases and the V segment lost 5 bases, leaving 12 bases of the junction unmatched. The CDR3 contains 16 residues. The germline V gene has CDR1 SEHNR and CDR2 FQNEAQ (reference sequence). The DNA for the CDR3 is TGTGCCAGCAGCACCCTACAGGGGGGGGGTATTGAAAAACTGTTTTTT. Its translation: CASSTLQGGGIEKLFF.

The CDR3 region is CASSQLAGVRNEQFF. CDR3 DNA: TGTGCCAGCAGCCAACTAGCGGGAGTGAGGAATGAGCAGTTCTTC. The chain combines TRBV2 with TRBJ2-1; 11 nucleotides line up with TRBD2. CDR3 length: 15 residues. Per the germline V gene, CDR1 is SNHLY and CDR2 is FYNNEI. The V gene end was trimmed by 6 bases and the J gene end by 7 bases; junction bases not matched to a gene: 8. Using reference TRBV2 and TRBJ2-1 for the parts outside the CDR3, the full variable domain is EPEVTQTPSHQVTQMGQEVILRCVPISNHLYFYWYRQILGQKVEFLVSFYNNEISEKSEIFDDQFSVERPDGSNFTLKIRSTKLEDSAMYFCASSQLAGVRNEQFFGPGTRLTVL.

V is TRBV3-1 (or the pseudogene TRBV3-2) and J is TRBJ1-5; D ambiguous. Trimming removed 4 bases at V and 1 base at J, with 11 bases between. The CDR3 has 15 amino acids. CDR1 and CDR2 from the germline V gene are LGHDT and YNNKEL (reference sequence). The CDR3 region is CASSRGFPSNQPQHF. As DNA, the CDR3 is TGTGCCAGCAGCCGAGGGTTTCCGAGCAATCAGCCCCAGCATTTT.

The gene calls are TRBV6-5 and TRBJ1-2; 8 bases are shared with TRBD1. Germline CDR1 and CDR2: MNHEY and SVGAGI. Losses at the gene ends were 2 bases for V and 2 bases for J; bases not matched to a gene: 4. This CDR3 comprises 15 residues. CDR3 protein: CASSYTGGTNYGYTF. The CDR3 DNA reads TGTGCCAGCAGTTACACAGGGGGTACGAACTATGGCTACACCTTC.